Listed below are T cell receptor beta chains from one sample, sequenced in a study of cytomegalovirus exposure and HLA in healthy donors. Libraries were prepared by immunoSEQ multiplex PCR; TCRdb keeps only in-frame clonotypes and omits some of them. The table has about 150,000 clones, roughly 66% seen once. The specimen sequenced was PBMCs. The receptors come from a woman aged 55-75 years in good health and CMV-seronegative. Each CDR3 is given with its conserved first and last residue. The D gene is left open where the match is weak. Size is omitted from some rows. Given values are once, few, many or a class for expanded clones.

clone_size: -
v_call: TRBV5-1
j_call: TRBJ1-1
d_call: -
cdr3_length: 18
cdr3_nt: TGCGCCAGCAGGGTAAGAGGCGGCAGGACTACCATGAACACTGAAGCTTTCTTT
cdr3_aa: CASRVRGGRTTMNTEAFF

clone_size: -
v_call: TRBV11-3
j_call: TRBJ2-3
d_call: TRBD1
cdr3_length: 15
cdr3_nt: TGTGCCAGCAGCTTAGGACAGGGGGGCACAGATACGCAGTATTTT
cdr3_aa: CASSLGQGGTDTQYF

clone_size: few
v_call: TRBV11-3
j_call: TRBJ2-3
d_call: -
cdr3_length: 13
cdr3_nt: TGTGCCAGCAGCTTAGATGGCGGAGATACGCAGTATTTT
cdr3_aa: CASSLDGGDTQYF

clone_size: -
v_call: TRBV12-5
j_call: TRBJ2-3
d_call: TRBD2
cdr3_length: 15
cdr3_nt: TGTGCTAGTGGTTTGTCAGGACTAGGCACAGATACGCAGTATTTT
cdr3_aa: CASGLSGLGTDTQYF

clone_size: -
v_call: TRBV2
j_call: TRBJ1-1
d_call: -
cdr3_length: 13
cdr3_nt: TGTGCCAGCAGGCGGGGGGAAGACACTGAAGCTTTCTTT
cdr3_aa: CASRRGEDTEAFF

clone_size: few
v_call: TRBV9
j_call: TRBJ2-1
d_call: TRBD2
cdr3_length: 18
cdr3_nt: TGTGCCAGCAGCGTAGCAGTGGAGGGAGCGGGAGGGGGTGGTGAGCAGTTCTTC
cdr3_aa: CASSVAVEGAGGGGEQFF

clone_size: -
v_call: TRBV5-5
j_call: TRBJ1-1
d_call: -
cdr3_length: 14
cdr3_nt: TGTGCCAGCAGCTTGGTGACATGGGACACTGAAGCTTTCTTT
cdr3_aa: CASSLVTWDTEAFF

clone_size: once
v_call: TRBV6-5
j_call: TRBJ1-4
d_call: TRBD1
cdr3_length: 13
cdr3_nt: TGTGCCAGCAGGGACAGGGGAAATGAAAAACTGTTTTTT
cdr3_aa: CASRDRGNEKLFF

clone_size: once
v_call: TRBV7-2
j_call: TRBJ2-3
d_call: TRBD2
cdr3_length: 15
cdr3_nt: TGTGCCAGCAGCCCCGCGGGGACTAAGACAGATACGCAGTATTTT
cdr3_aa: CASSPAGTKTDTQYF

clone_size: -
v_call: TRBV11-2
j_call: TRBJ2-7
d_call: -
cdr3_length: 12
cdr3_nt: TGTGCCAGCAGCTCTGGGCCCTACGAGCAGTACTTC
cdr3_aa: CASSSGPYEQYF

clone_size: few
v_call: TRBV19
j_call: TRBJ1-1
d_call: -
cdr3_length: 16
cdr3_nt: TGTGCCAGTAGTATAGGCCGTGGACAGAAGAACACTGAAGCTTTCTTT
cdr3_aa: CASSIGRGQKNTEAFF

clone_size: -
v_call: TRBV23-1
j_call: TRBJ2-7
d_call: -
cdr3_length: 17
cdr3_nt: TGCGCCAGCAGTCAAAAAAGGAAGGGCCTCGGTGACTACAAGCAGTACTTC
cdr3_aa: CASSQKRKGLGDYKQYF

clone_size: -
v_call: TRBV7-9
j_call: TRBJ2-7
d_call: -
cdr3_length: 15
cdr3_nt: TGTTCCAGCAGCTACTCGGGAGTCTTTTCGGACGAGCAGTACTTC
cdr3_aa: CSSSYSGVFSDEQYF

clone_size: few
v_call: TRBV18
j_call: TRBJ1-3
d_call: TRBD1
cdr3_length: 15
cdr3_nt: TGTGCCAGCTCACCAGACAGGGCGGCTGGAAACACCATATATTTT
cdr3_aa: CASSPDRAAGNTIYF

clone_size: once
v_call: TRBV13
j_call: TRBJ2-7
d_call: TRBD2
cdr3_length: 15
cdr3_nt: TGTGCCAGCAGCTCCTCGGGGGGATTAATGTACGAGCAGTACTTC
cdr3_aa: CASSSSGGLMYEQYF

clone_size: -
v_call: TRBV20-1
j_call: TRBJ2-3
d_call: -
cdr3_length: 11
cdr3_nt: TGCAGTGCTAGGCAGACAGATACGCAGTATTTT
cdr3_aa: CSARQTDTQYF

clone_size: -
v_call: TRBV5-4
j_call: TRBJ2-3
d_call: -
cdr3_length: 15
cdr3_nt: TGTGCCAGCGTCCTAGACGGCGCCCCCTCAGATACGCAGTATTTT
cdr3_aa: CASVLDGAPSDTQYF

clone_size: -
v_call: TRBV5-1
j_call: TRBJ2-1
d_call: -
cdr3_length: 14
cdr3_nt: TGCGCCAGCAGCTTGGCGGGCTCCTACAATGAGCAGTTCTTC
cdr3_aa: CASSLAGSYNEQFF

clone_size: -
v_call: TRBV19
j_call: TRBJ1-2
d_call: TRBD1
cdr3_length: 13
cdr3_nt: TGTGCCAGTAGCGACAGGGATCCCTATGGCTACACCTTC
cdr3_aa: CASSDRDPYGYTF

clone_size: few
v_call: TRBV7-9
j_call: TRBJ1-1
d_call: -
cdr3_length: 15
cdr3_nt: TGTGCCAGCAGCTTATCGGGCAGGGGGAACACTGAAGCTTTCTTT
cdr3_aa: CASSLSGRGNTEAFF

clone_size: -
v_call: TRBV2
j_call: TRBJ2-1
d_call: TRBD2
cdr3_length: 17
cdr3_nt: TGTGCCAGCATCGATAGCGGGGGGGCCGGGGTGAGCAATGAGCAGTTCTTC
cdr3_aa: CASIDSGGAGVSNEQFF

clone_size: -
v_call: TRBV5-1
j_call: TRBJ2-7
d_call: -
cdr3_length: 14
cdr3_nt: TGCGCCAGCAGCTTTGGACAGCAGCTTTACGAGCAGTACTTC
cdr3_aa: CASSFGQQLYEQYF

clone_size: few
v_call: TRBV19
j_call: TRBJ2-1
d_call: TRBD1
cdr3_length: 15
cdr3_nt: TGTGCCAGTAGTATATTGGGACAGGCCTACAATGAGCAGTTCTTC
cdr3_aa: CASSILGQAYNEQFF

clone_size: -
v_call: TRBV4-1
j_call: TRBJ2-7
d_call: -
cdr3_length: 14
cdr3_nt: TGCGCCAGCAGCCAAGAACCGGGTCCCTACGAGCAGTACTTC
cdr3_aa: CASSQEPGPYEQYF

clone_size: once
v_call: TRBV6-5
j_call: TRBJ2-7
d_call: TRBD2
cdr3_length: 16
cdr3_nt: TGTGCCAGCAGTTTGAGGACTAGCGGGAGGTTCCGCGAGCAGTACTTC
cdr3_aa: CASSLRTSGRFREQYF

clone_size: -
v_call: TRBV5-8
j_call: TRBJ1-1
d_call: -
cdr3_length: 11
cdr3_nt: TGTGCCAGCAGCCTCAGGGTTGAAGCTTTCTTT
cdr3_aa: CASSLRVEAFF

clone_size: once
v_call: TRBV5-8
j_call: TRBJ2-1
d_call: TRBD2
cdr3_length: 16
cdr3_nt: TGTGCCAGCAGCTCAGGAGCGGGAATTTCCTACAATGAGCAGTTCTTC
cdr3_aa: CASSSGAGISYNEQFF

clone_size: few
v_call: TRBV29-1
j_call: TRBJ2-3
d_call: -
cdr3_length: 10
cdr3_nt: TGCAGCACTCTAGCAGATACGCAGTATTTT
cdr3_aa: CSTLADTQYF

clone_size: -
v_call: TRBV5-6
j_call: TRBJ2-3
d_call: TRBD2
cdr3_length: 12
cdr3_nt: TGTGCCAGCAGCCCGCGGGGGTATACGCAGTATTTT
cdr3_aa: CASSPRGYTQYF

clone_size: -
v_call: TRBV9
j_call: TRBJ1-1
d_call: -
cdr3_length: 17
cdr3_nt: TGTGCCAGCAGCCCCGAAGGGACCTCAGGGGCCAACACTGAAGCTTTCTTT
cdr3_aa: CASSPEGTSGANTEAFF

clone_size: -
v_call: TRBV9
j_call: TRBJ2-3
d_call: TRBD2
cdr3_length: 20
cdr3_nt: TGTGCCAGCAGCGTAGGGGGACTAGCGGGAGTTTACGGGGACACAGATACGCAGTATTTT
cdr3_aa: CASSVGGLAGVYGDTDTQYF

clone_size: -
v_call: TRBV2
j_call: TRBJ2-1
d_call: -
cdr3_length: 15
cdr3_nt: TGTGCCACCGAAGCCACTCCCGGGGCCTACAATGAGCAGTTCTTC
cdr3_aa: CATEATPGAYNEQFF

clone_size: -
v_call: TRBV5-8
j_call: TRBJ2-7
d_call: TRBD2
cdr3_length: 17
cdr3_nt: TGTGCCAGCAACCCGAGGGCATTTAGCGGGGACCTCCCGGAGCAGTACTTC
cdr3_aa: CASNPRAFSGDLPEQYF

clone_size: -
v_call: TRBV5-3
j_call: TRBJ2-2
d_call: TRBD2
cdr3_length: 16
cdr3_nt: TGTGCCAGGCCGAAACTAGCGGATATAAACACCGGGGAGCTGTTTTTT
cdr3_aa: CARPKLADINTGELFF

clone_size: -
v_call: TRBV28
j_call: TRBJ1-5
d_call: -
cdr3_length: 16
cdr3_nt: TGTGCCAGCAGTTTATGGGGGCAGAATAGCAATCAGCCCCAGCATTTT
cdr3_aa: CASSLWGQNSNQPQHF

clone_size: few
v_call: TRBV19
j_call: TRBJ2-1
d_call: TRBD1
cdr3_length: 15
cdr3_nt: TGTGCCAGTAGTAAGACAGGGGGCGTCAACAATGAGCAGTTCTTC
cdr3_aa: CASSKTGGVNNEQFF